Shown below are 11 T cell receptor beta chains from a single sample sequenced in a study of T-cell reconstitution after alpha-beta-depleted transplantation in children. The TCRbeta library was prepared with unique molecular identifiers. TCRdb called the PCR reads again in MiXCR, with one record for every CDR3 protein. The data show 700,000 to 950,000 distinct CDR3 sequences, with 16% seen just once and 5% held by the top ten. Sequenced here: PBMCs, mostly from graft donor cells, sampled 360 days after TCRalphabeta/CD19-depleted stem cell transplant. The receptors were sampled from a male patient younger than 18 who had a stem cell transplant for acute lymphoblastic leukemia, so the T cells may come from the graft donor.

The chain carries TRBV10-1 and TRBJ1-5; the D gene is possibly TRBD1 (5 bases). The CDR3 consists of 15 residues. Germline CDR1 and CDR2: WNHNN and SYGVQD (reference sequence). Trimming removed 5 bases at V and 11 bases at J, with 22 bases between. CDR3: CASSPGTSPRSAQHF. The CDR3 bases are TGCGCCAGCAGTCCCGGGACTTCGCCCCGGTCAGCCCAGCATTTT.

The chain couples TRBV3-1 to TRBJ2-5; 7 bases are shared with TRBD1. Germline CDR1 and CDR2: LGHDT and YNNKEL (reference sequence). The CDR3 covers 16 residues. V lost 6 bases, J lost 2 bases, and 12 bases stayed unmatched. The CDR3 protein is CASRNRERTGQETQYF. CDR3 nucleotides: TGTGCCAGCAGAAACAGGGAGCGGACAGGACAAGAGACCCAGTACTTC.

The chain employs TRBV7-2 and TRBJ2-3, with D perhaps TRBD1 (5 bases). The CDR3 loop spans 16 amino acids. Per germline, CDR1 SGHTA and CDR2 FQGNSA. Trimming stripped 5 bases from V and 2 bases from J, with 17 bases between. CDR3: CASSLRTVRDTDTQYF. In nucleotides, the CDR3 is TGTGCCAGCAGCCTCAGGACGGTCAGGGACACAGATACGCAGTATTTT.

As DNA, the CDR3 is TGCAGTGCCTGGGTAGCGGGATCCCCGAGGTACAATGAGCAGTTCTTC. Translating gives CSAWVAGSPRYNEQFF. This sequence joins TRBV20-1 and TRBJ2-1; TRBD2 matches 8 bases. Germline V gives CDR1 DFQATT, CDR2 SNEGSKA (reference sequence). CDR3 length equals 16 residues. V shed 6 bases and J 4 bases; nucleotides not matched to a gene: 14.

The V and J genes are TRBV12-3 or TRBV12-4 and TRBJ1-2; 9 bases match TRBD1. The J segment lost 6 bases and the V segment lost 5 bases, leaving 22 bases of the junction unmatched. The CDR3 is 19 amino acids. CDR3 DNA: TGTGCCAGCAGTGAAGGGACCCGGGACAGGGTCCTGCCCTGGGATGGCTACACCTTC. Encoded protein: CASSEGTRDRVLPWDGYTF.

This clonotype was counted ten times or more. The genes are TRBV9 and TRBJ2-1, with a weak D call TRBD1 (5 bases). The germline V gene encodes CDR1 SGDLS and CDR2 YYNGEE. The CDR3 has 16 residues. V was pared by 0 bases and J by 2 bases, with 12 bases between. The CDR3 region is CASSVEPSRAYNEQFF. CDR3 DNA: TGTGCCAGCAGCGTAGAACCGTCCAGGGCCTACAATGAGCAGTTCTTC.

There are a few counts of this clonotype. The rearrangement joins TRBV5-5 to TRBJ2-1; 7 bases are a match to TRBD1. The germline gives CDR1 SGHKS, CDR2 YYEKEE (reference sequence). The CDR3 loop spans 16 amino acids. V dropped 0 bases and J dropped 4; count of bases not matched to a gene: 7. CDR3 loop: CASSLGQGLRYNEQFF. DNA of the CDR3: TGTGCCAGCAGCTTGGGACAGGGCCTACGATACAATGAGCAGTTCTTC. Drawing the rest from reference TRBV5-5 and TRBJ2-1, the complete variable domain is DAGVTQSPTHLIKTRGQQVTLRCSPISGHKSVSWYQQVLGQGPQFIFQYYEKEERGRGNFPDRFSARQFPNYSSELNVNALLLGDSALYLCASSLGQGLRYNEQFFGPGTRLTVL.

The chain links TRBV7-3 to TRBJ2-7; possible D gene TRBD2, 5 bases. Trimming left V 7 bases short and J 5 bases short, with 15 bases between. This CDR3 spans 13 amino acids. Germline-derived CDR1 and CDR2 are SGHTA and FQGTGA. The chain's CDR3 is CASKGARRHEQYF. CDR3 DNA sequence: TGTGCCAGCAAGGGAGCTAGGCGCCACGAGCAGTACTTC.

The table lists this clonotype with many counts. The chain recombines TRBV20-1 with TRBJ1-5; TRBD1 is a possible D gene (6 bases). The CDR3 length is 13 residues. Between the trimmed V and J ends, which lost 6 bases and 7 bases, there was a span of 16 bases. The V gene's germline CDR1 is DFQATT and CDR2 SNEGSKA (reference sequence). The CDR3 region has the DNA TGCAGTGCCCGGACAGATCGGGGCCAGCCCCAGCATTTT. Its translation is CSARTDRGQPQHF.

This clonotype was recorded many times. V gene TRBV9 combines with J gene TRBJ2-3, with D unresolved. Looked up from germline, CDR1 is SGDLS and CDR2 is YYNGEE. The V gene lost 3 bases and the J gene lost 8 bases, with 16 bases spanning the gap. The CDR3 totals 14 residues. CDR3 coding DNA: TGTGCCAGCAGCGAGGGCTCGGCGGCCGGTACGCAGTATTTT. This sequence encodes CASSEGSAAGTQYF.

Here the CDR3 DNA reads TGTGCCAGCAGCTCGGGCCCCCTTAGGGTCGAGCAGTACTTC. Translated: CASSSGPLRVEQYF. This chain connects TRBV7-9 to TRBJ2-7; unclear D gene. Trimming took off 4 bases at V and 6 bases at J, with 16 bases between the two ends. Germline CDR1 SEHNR, CDR2 FQNEAQ (reference sequence). This CDR3 contains 14 residues.